The rows below give T cell receptor beta chains drawn from one sample of a study of control samples from healthy donors and cancer patients. The data were produced by immunoSEQ multiplex PCR, yet TCRdb's version contains in-frame clones alone and is incomplete. The sample lists 170,000 or so clones, roughly 89% occurring once. Sequencing input: blood. The receptors were gathered from a woman in her fifties or sixties in good health. The CDR3 runs from the conserved cysteine through the conserved F or W. A D gene is named only where the DNA matches it firmly. Clone size is not always given. Where it is, it says once, few, many or a class for expanded clones.

D gene	V gene	clone size	J gene	CDR3 DNA	CDR3 protein
-	TRBV5-4	-	TRBJ1-3	TGTGCCAGCAGCTTGGGGGGGACCTCTGGAAACACCATATATTTT	CASSLGGTSGNTIYF
-	TRBV5-4	-	TRBJ2-3	TGTGCCAGCAGCTTGGCCGGGAGCACAGATACGCAGTATTTT	CASSLAGSTDTQYF
-	TRBV20-1	-	TRBJ2-7	TGCAGTGCTTTGCTCTACGAGCAGTACTTC	CSALLYEQYF
-	TRBV21-1	-	TRBJ2-1	TGTGCCAGCAGCAAAGGGGGACTAGCGGGAGAGATTCACAATGAGCAGTTCTTC	CASSKGGLAGEIHNEQFF
TRBD1	TRBV9	-	TRBJ2-5	TGTGCCAGCAGCATTAGCCAGGGGGCAGAGACCCAGTACTTC	CASSISQGAETQYF
-	TRBV7-9	-	TRBJ1-1	TGTGCCAGCAGCTTAGTTAGGGACGCTTTCTTT	CASSLVRDAFF
-	TRBV6-2/TRBV6-3	-	TRBJ2-7	TGTGCCAGCAGTCCCGCTTGGGGGGACCCCTCCTACGAGCAGTACTTC	CASSPAWGDPSYEQYF
TRBD2	TRBV5-8	-	TRBJ2-3	TGTGCCACCTTAGAGCGGGAGGGCCTTGATACGCAGTATTTT	CATLEREGLDTQYF
-	TRBV7-2	-	TRBJ2-3	TGTGCCAGCAGCCAAAGAGGGGCAGATACGCAGTATTTT	CASSQRGADTQYF
-	TRBV28	-	TRBJ2-3	TGTGCCAGCAGTTTATTAGGAGATACGCAGTATTTT	CASSLLGDTQYF
-	TRBV11-2	-	TRBJ1-2	TGTGCCAGCAGCTCATTCAGGGGAGGGTTCAACTATGGCTACACCTTC	CASSSFRGGFNYGYTF
TRBD1	TRBV28	-	TRBJ2-5	TGTGCCAGCTTCGGACAGGGGATGGGGACCCAGTACTTC	CASFGQGMGTQYF
TRBD1	TRBV7-3	few	TRBJ2-5	TGTGCCAGCAGCTCGCAGGGGGCCCAAGAGACCCAGTACTTC	CASSSQGAQETQYF
TRBD1	TRBV24-1	-	TRBJ1-6	TGTGCCACCAGTGATACGTCCGCAGGACAGGATTCACCCCTCCACTTT	CATSDTSAGQDSPLHF
-	TRBV7-3	-	TRBJ2-7	TGTGCCAGCAGCTTGGACCTTGGCTACGAGCAGTACTTC	CASSLDLGYEQYF
-	TRBV7-8	few	TRBJ2-2	TGTGCCAGCAGCTTAGCGGGACACAACACCGGGGAGCTGTTTTTT	CASSLAGHNTGELFF
TRBD2	TRBV15	-	TRBJ2-7	TGTGCCACCAGCAGAGGGCGACTAGCGGGACATAACGAGCAGTACTTC	CATSRGRLAGHNEQYF
TRBD2	TRBV3-1/TRBV3-2	-	TRBJ2-5	TGTGCCAGCAGCCAAGAGAGACTAGCGGGGCATGGAGAGACCCAGTACTTC	CASSQERLAGHGETQYF
-	TRBV18	-	TRBJ1-5	TGTGCCAGCTCACCAGGGCGAGTGCCAAATCAGCCCCAGCATTTT	CASSPGRVPNQPQHF
TRBD1	TRBV19	-	TRBJ1-5	TGTGCCAGTACCGGACAGGGGCTTAGCAATCAGCCCCAGCATTTT	CASTGQGLSNQPQHF
-	TRBV2	-	TRBJ2-1	TGTGCCAGCAGTGACCCACTAGTAAATGAGCAGTTCTTC	CASSDPLVNEQFF
-	TRBV5-4	-	TRBJ2-7	TGTGCCAGCAGCTTAAGGGGGGCGAAAAGCTACGAGCAGTACTTC	CASSLRGAKSYEQYF
-	TRBV10-3	-	TRBJ1-5	TGTGCCATCAGTGATGGGATAACTCGAGGCAATCAGCCCCAGCATTTT	CAISDGITRGNQPQHF
TRBD1	TRBV4-3	-	TRBJ1-2	TGCGCCAGCAGCCAAGATTTCTCCCAGGGGGGCTATGGCTACACCTTC	CASSQDFSQGGYGYTF
TRBD1	TRBV28	few	TRBJ2-5	TGTGCCAGCAGTTTTCCCTCTGACAGGGTGGCACAAGAGACCCAGTACTTC	CASSFPSDRVAQETQYF
-	TRBV4-1	once	TRBJ1-1	TGCGCCAGCAGCCAAGATAATAGTTGGGGAGGTGAAGCTTTCTTT	CASSQDNSWGGEAFF
-	TRBV28	-	TRBJ2-7	TGTGCCAGCAGCCTAGGAGGCACATCACCGATCGCCTACGAGCAGTACTTC	CASSLGGTSPIAYEQYF
TRBD2	TRBV24-1	-	TRBJ2-3	TGTGCCACCAGTGATTCGGGACTAGCGGCTTTCACAGATACGCAGTATTTT	CATSDSGLAAFTDTQYF
TRBD1	TRBV7-9	-	TRBJ1-6	TGTGCCAGCAGCACCCCCGGGACAGATAATTCACCCCTCCACTTT	CASSTPGTDNSPLHF
-	TRBV6-5	-	TRBJ1-5	TGTGCCAGCAGTTACGGAAAATATAGCAATCAGCCCCAGCATTTT	CASSYGKYSNQPQHF
-	TRBV6-5	-	TRBJ2-2	TGTGCCAGCACCGGACTGCAGGCCGGGGAGCTGTTTTTT	CASTGLQAGELFF
-	TRBV6-5	-	TRBJ1-5	TGTGCCAGCAGTTACGTGGGAGGTCAGCCCCAGCATTTT	CASSYVGGQPQHF
-	TRBV6-5	-	TRBJ1-2	TGTGCCACCCTCAGTTCGGCGGGGGGCTACACCTTC	CATLSSAGGYTF
-	TRBV20-1	-	TRBJ2-1	TGCAGTGCCTCGACTGGCAATGAGCAGTTCTTC	CSASTGNEQFF
-	TRBV5-4	-	TRBJ2-7	TGTGCCAGCAGTCGAGACGGAGGGGCCACCTACGAGCAGTACTTC	CASSRDGGATYEQYF
-	TRBV11-2	-	TRBJ1-1	TGTGCCAGCAGCTTAGTGAACAGGGTCGGGGCTGAAGCTTTCTTT	CASSLVNRVGAEAFF
-	TRBV10-3	-	TRBJ2-4	TGTGCCATCTCCACGGGGCCCGCCAAAAACATTCAGTACTTC	CAISTGPAKNIQYF
-	TRBV14	-	TRBJ2-3	TGTGCCAGCAGTGGGGCGTCTAGCACAGATACGCAGTATTTT	CASSGASSTDTQYF
-	TRBV4-3	-	TRBJ1-4	TGCGCCAGCAGCCAAGTCTTGGGGCCCTCGAAGTCTAATGAAAAACTGTTTTTT	CASSQVLGPSKSNEKLFF
-	TRBV28	-	TRBJ2-7	TGTGCCAGCAGTCCAGGGGAGCGAAAGGCCTACGAGCAGTACTTC	CASSPGERKAYEQYF
TRBD1	TRBV19	-	TRBJ2-7	TGTGCCAGTAGTAGGCGAACAGGGGAAGAGCAGTACTTC	CASSRRTGEEQYF
-	TRBV18	-	TRBJ1-2	TGTGCCAGCTCCCCCCCCGGGACAACAAACTATGGCTACACCTTC	CASSPPGTTNYGYTF
-	TRBV5-6	-	TRBJ2-1	TGTGCCAGCAGCTTGGTGTCTGATGAGCAGTTCTTC	CASSLVSDEQFF
TRBD1	TRBV9	-	TRBJ1-4	TGTGCCAGCAGCGGACAGGGAAGCAATGAAAAACTGTTTTTT	CASSGQGSNEKLFF
-	TRBV18	-	TRBJ1-1	TGTGCCAGCTCACCGGGCATCGGAGGCACTGAAGCTTTCTTT	CASSPGIGGTEAFF
-	TRBV7-2	-	TRBJ1-3	TGTGCCAGCAGCTTAGTGGGGTGGGGGAGCTCTGGAAACACCATATATTTT	CASSLVGWGSSGNTIYF
-	TRBV9	-	TRBJ2-2	TGTGCCAGCAGCGTTGACGGCTTGGCCGGGGAGCTGTTTTTT	CASSVDGLAGELFF
-	TRBV9	-	TRBJ2-7	TGTGCCAGCAGCTCCACGGGGGACTTATACTACGAGCAGTACTTC	CASSSTGDLYYEQYF
-	TRBV29-1	-	TRBJ1-5	TGCAGCGTTGAAGGGGACCCACGGAGCAATCAGCCCCAGCATTTT	CSVEGDPRSNQPQHF
-	TRBV6-2/TRBV6-3	-	TRBJ2-5	TGTGCCAGCAGTTATCAGCTGGCTCGGGAGACCCAGTACTTC	CASSYQLARETQYF
-	TRBV14	-	TRBJ2-1	TGTGCCAGCAGCTACGCCCCGTCAGGGCAGAATGAGCAGTTCTTC	CASSYAPSGQNEQFF
TRBD2	TRBV6-2/TRBV6-3	-	TRBJ2-1	TGTGCCAGCAGTTTAACTAGCGGGAGTTTCCATGAGCAGTTCTTC	CASSLTSGSFHEQFF
TRBD1	TRBV6-5	-	TRBJ1-2	TGTGCCAGCAGTTTTGGACAGGCGAGTGGCTACACCTTC	CASSFGQASGYTF